The present TCR beta chain was sequenced within a study of T cell repertoires in cytomegalovirus infection. The study, taken as a whole, reports: Carriers of CMV and the relevant HLA type were discriminated by public TCR beta frequency. HLA-C-restricted CMV clonotypes gave the most frequent clonotype in two of eight donors.

This clonotype was observed a few times. The antigen remains undetermined. MiXCR was run by TCRdb on the reads, yielding one entry per CDR3 protein. The sample holds just over 300,000 distinct CDR3 sequences, about a sixth seen once. The CDR3 contains 17 residues. Germline CDR1 LNHDA, CDR2 SQIVND (reference sequence). V lost 5 bases, J lost 6 bases, and 23 bases lay in between. Source material: PBMCs. V and J are TRBV19 and TRBJ1-5; D not certain. The clonotype was recovered from a human donor in good health (CMV status not recorded). Some clones in this sample may be carry-over from other donors' samples. As DNA, the CDR3 is TGTGCCAGTAGTCGACCCCCCGTATATAAGGGTGTTCAGCCCCAGCATTTT. Protein: CASSRPPVYKGVQPQHF.